This paragraph reports one T cell receptor (beta chain). The data were taken from a study of CD8+CD57+ T cells in acquired aplastic anemia. The template used for profiling TCR beta VDJ and CDR3 was genomic DNA. TCRdb fed the reads into MiXCR, producing one record per CDR3 protein. Of under 250,000 distinct CDR3 sequences in the sample, about 62% were seen once. After removal of 4 bases from V and 1 base from J, the junction contained 4 bases not matched to a gene. Germline assignment: CDR1 SEHNR and CDR2 FQNEAQ (reference sequence). The CDR3 is 15 residues long. Patients who underwent sequencing had shown CD8+CD57+ cell expansion by flow cytometry.

The sequenced sample was sorted CD4+, CD8+, or CD8+CD57+ T cells (not recorded which) from PBMCs. The sequence was obtained from a human donor with aplastic anemia. The V call is TRBV7-9, the J call TRBJ1-3; the match to TRBD1 covers 7 bases. The CDR3 spells CASSSGQASGNTIYF. The CDR3 DNA reads as TGTGCCAGCAGCTCCGGACAGGCATCTGGAAACACCATATATTTT.